This T cell receptor beta chain appears in the sequencing data of a study of identical twins. Deletions cut 3 bases from V and 0 bases from J, with 11 bases between. This CDR3 has 15 amino acids. In germline, CDR1 is KGHDR, CDR2 SFDVKD. This clonotype was found a few times. Using its own MiXCR run on the 5' RACE reads, TCRdb lists one record per CDR3 protein. The sample has some 500,000 distinct CDR3 sequences, approximately 15% seen once; the top ten hold 0.98%. The sample was also reused in another study, on yellow fever vaccine responses in identical twins.

This clonotype originated in a woman between 18 and 30 years old in good health. The specimen was CD4+ T cells sorted from blood. The V call is TRBV24-1, the J call TRBJ2-7, with a tentative D call TRBD1 (6 bases). The CDR3: CATSDPADSSYEQYF. CDR3 nucleotide sequence: TGTGCCACCAGTGATCCCGCGGACAGCTCCTACGAGCAGTACTTC.